These 30 T cell receptor beta chains originate from one sample sequenced in a study of T cells in women clearing cervical HPV infection. Here immunoSEQ multiplex PCR was the method, and the copy in TCRdb shows in-frame clones only, minus some. The sample totals around 35,000 clones. The source material was blood buffy coat. The receptors here all came from a woman aged 18 to 69 with a cervical HPV16 infection that either progressed to CIN3+ or cleared (not recorded which).

A word on this clone: The CDR3 end lies 3 residues beyond the end of the read and is filled in from the germline J gene. The gene calls are TRBV5-6 and TRBJ2-5; D gene unclear. With 1 base removed from V and 7 bases from J, the gap between germline ends came to 11 bases. Germline V CDR1 and CDR2: SGHDT, YYEEEE. There are 13 residues in the CDR3. The CDR3 loop reads CASSLYSVWTQYF. Partial CDR3 DNA: TGTGCCAGCAGCTTGTATTCAGTATGGACC.

Regarding this clone: Read sequence stops 3 residues before the CDR3 end, and the germline J gene provides the missing end. This chain connects TRBV28 to TRBJ1-4; the match to TRBD1 covers 12 bases. CDR1 is MDHEN and CDR2 is SYDVKM in the germline V gene. Trimming took 5 bases from V and 0 from J; bases not matched to a gene: 4. The CDR3 covers 17 residues. The DNA read from the CDR3 is TGTGCCAGCAGTCGGGACAGGGGGCAATCAACTAATGAAAAA. Encoded protein: CASSRDRGQSTNEK. Given in full, the CDR3 is CASSRDRGQSTNEKLFF.

Turning to this clone: The read halts 3 residues ahead of the CDR3 end, with the missing end drawn from the germline J gene. The V call is TRBV20-1, the J call TRBJ1-4; TRBD1 agrees at 7 bases. The CDR3 loop spans 16 amino acids. The germline V gene has CDR1 DFQATT and CDR2 SNEGSKA (reference sequence). V lost 2 bases to trimming and J lost 2 bases; unmatched junction nucleotides: 8. CDR3 DNA, as far as it was read: TGCAGTGCTAGACCCCAGGGGGGTAGGACTAATGAAAAA. This translates into CSARPQGGRTNEK. The CDR3, in full, reads CSARPQGGRTNEKLFF.

As to this clone: An end of the junction differs from the germline gene, which may be a read error. The sequenced part of the CDR3 DNA is TGCGCCAGCAGCCAAGCATACGGGACAGGGGACGAGACC. It codes for CASSQAYGTGDET. The full CDR3 reads CASSQAYGTGDETQYF. The chain employs TRBV4-2 and TRBJ2-5; TRBD1 matches at 10 bases. The read finishes 3 residues shy of the CDR3 end, and the germline J gene is used to complete it. CDR1 is LGHNA and CDR2 is YNFKEQ in the germline V gene. The CDR3 runs 16 residues.

Remarks on this clone: The read falls 3 residues short of the CDR3 end, and the missing part is taken from the germline J gene. V gene TRBV20-1 combines with J gene TRBJ1-2; unclear D gene. Germline CDR1 and CDR2: DFQATT and SNEGSKA (reference sequence). The germline V and J ends were trimmed by 0 bases and 5 bases, with 13 bases remaining between them. This CDR3 is 14 amino acids long. The covered CDR3 bases are TGCAGTGCTAGAGATCTTCGGGGTGGGTATGGC. It codes for CSARDLRGGYG. The complete CDR3 sequence is CSARDLRGGYGYTF.

Details on this clone: With the read ending 3 residues before the CDR3 end, the germline J gene is used to fill in that end. V usage is TRBV10-1 and J usage is TRBJ1-2; tentative D call: TRBD1 (5 bases). Trimming removed 3 bases at V and 1 base at J, with 9 bases between. This CDR3 region has 14 residues. CDR1 and CDR2 from the germline V gene are WNHNN and SYGVQD (reference sequence). CDR3 amino acids: CASSEWGVNYGYTF. CDR3 DNA (partial): TGCGCCAGCAGTGAATGGGGGGTTAACTATGGC.

Details on this clone: At one of its ends the junction is not consistent with the germline gene, which may arise from a read error. The read ends 3 residues shy of where the CDR3 ends; the end is completed using the germline J gene. The gene calls are TRBV4-2 and TRBJ1-2; TRBD1 is a possible D gene (5 bases). The CDR3 runs 12 residues. Germline values: CDR1 LGHNA, CDR2 YNFKEQ. The part of the CDR3 DNA that was read is TGCGCCAGCAGCCAAGGACATCGTGGC. It specifies CASSQGHRG. The CDR3 in its entirety is CASSQGHRGYTF.

For this clone: Read data end 3 residues before the CDR3 end; the end is taken from the germline J gene. This chain connects TRBV5-1 to TRBJ2-7; D gene uncertain. The CDR3 has 11 amino acids. The germline V and J ends were trimmed by 3 bases and 3 bases, with 4 bases remaining between them. Per germline, CDR1 SGHRS and CDR2 YFSETQ. The CDR3 sequence: CASSSHYEQYF. Incomplete CDR3 DNA: TGCGCCAGCAGCTCCCACTACGAG.

About this clone: The read comes to an end 3 residues before the CDR3 does, leaving the germline J gene to fill in the end. V gene TRBV20-1 combines with J gene TRBJ2-7; 9 nucleotides agree with TRBD1. The CDR3 is 13 residues long. Germline V CDR1 and CDR2: DFQATT, SNEGSKA (reference sequence). V shed 2 bases and J 4 bases; nucleotides not matched to a gene: 3. The chain's CDR3 is CSARTGQGYEQYF. The CDR3 bases that were read are TGCAGTGCTAGAACGGGACAGGGATACGAG.

Remarks on this clone: The read gets to within 3 residues of the CDR3 end, and the germline J gene fills in the rest. The chain combines TRBV7-3 with TRBJ1-2, with no clear D. Germline-derived CDR1 and CDR2 are SGHTA and FQGTGA. The CDR3 loop spans 12 amino acids. The CDR3 loop is CASSLGSDTYTF. The sequenced part of the CDR3 DNA is TGTGCCAGCAGCTTAGGTAGCGATACC.

Concerning this clone: The missing CDR3 end, 3 residues past where the read stops, is filled in from the germline J gene. The chain employs TRBV7-9 and TRBJ1-4; 7 bases are a match to TRBD1. V dropped 5 bases and J dropped 6; count of bases not matched to a gene: 9. Per germline, CDR1 SEHNR and CDR2 FQNEAQ (reference sequence). The CDR3 contains 15 residues. The chain's CDR3 is CASSKATGNHEKLFF. CDR3 DNA (partial): TGTGCCAGCAGCAAAGCGACAGGGAATCATGAAAAA.

As to this clone: The read falls 3 residues short of the CDR3 end, and the missing part is taken from the germline J gene. The V gene is TRBV19, the J gene TRBJ2-4; the D is unclear. V lost 7 bases, J lost 6 bases, and 7 bases lay in between. This CDR3 contains 11 residues. Per the germline V gene, CDR1 is LNHDA and CDR2 is SQIVND (reference sequence). Incomplete CDR3 DNA: TGTGCCAGTATCCTAGGAAACATT. Amino acid sequence: CASILGNI. The full CDR3 protein is CASILGNIQYF.

Concerning this clone itself: The read ends 3 residues before the CDR3 terminus; that terminus is restored from the germline J gene. The rearrangement links TRBV19 to TRBJ2-1; 10 bases line up with TRBD2. This CDR3 has 15 amino acids. The V gene's germline CDR1 is LNHDA and CDR2 SQIVND (reference sequence). V dropped 4 bases and J dropped 6; count of bases not matched to a gene: 6. CDR3 loop: CASSTPAGGPNEQFF. Partial CDR3 DNA: TGTGCCAGTAGTACCCCAGCGGGAGGGCCCAATGAG.

The DNA read from the CDR3 is TGCGCCAGCAGCTTCTCAACAGGGAAAGTAAACACCGGGGAG. Amino acids: CASSFSTGKVNTGE. The CDR3 reads in full as CASSFSTGKVNTGELFF. The gene calls are TRBV5-1 and TRBJ2-2; TRBD1 might be the D (6 bases). The CDR3 end lies 3 residues beyond the end of the read and is filled in from the germline J gene. Trimming shortened V by 2 bases and J by 2 bases, and 16 bases separated the two germline ends. The CDR3 length is 17 residues. The germline gives CDR1 SGHRS, CDR2 YFSETQ. The complete variable domain, with remaining parts taken from reference TRBV5-1 and TRBJ2-2, reads KAGVTQTPRYLIKTRGQQVTLSCSPISGHRSVSWYQQTPGQGLQFLFEYFSETQRNKGNFPGRFSGRQFSNSRSEMNVSTLELGDSALYLCASSFSTGKVNTGELFFGEGSRLTVL.

For this clone: The sequenced fragment ends 3 residues before the CDR3 boundary, so the rest is inferred from the germline J gene. The chain uses TRBV28 and TRBJ1-1; 8 bases fit TRBD1. V lost 3 bases and J lost 5; bases outside the gene matches: 8. The CDR3 spans 15 residues. Germline CDR1 is MDHEN and CDR2 is SYDVKM. CDR3 bases read: TGTGCCAGCAGTTTGCAGGGGGCGCGTAGTACTGAA. Translated, it gives CASSLQGARSTE. The whole CDR3 protein reads CASSLQGARSTEAFF.

A remark on this clone: The CDR3 goes on 3 residues after the read ends, and that part is filled in from the germline J gene. The rearrangement links TRBV5-1 to TRBJ1-1; D possibly corresponds to TRBD1 (5 bases). V lost 3 bases and J 0 bases, leaving 9 bases between the germline ends. Germline V gene lookup returns CDR1 SGHRS and CDR2 YFSETQ. The CDR3 is made up of 14 amino acids. The CDR3 is CASSSGTLNTEAFF. The DNA read from the CDR3 is TGCGCCAGCAGCTCCGGGACTTTGAACACTGAA. The full variable domain, its missing parts supplied by reference TRBV5-1 and TRBJ1-1, is KAGVTQTPRYLIKTRGQQVTLSCSPISGHRSVSWYQQTPGQGLQFLFEYFSETQRNKGNFPGRFSGRQFSNSRSEMNVSTLELGDSALYLCASSSGTLNTEAFFGQGTRLTVV.

On this clone: Read sequence stops 3 residues before the CDR3 end, and the germline J gene provides the missing end. J is TRBJ2-7 and V is TRBV5-6; TRBD2 matches at 8 bases. Per germline, CDR1 SGHDT and CDR2 YYEEEE. J gave up 4 bases and V 0 bases, and 6 bases lay outside the gene matches. CDR3 size: 15 residues. The covered CDR3 bases are TGTGCCAGCAGCTTGGGAGCGGGAGTCGGGTACGAG. It yields the protein CASSLGAGVGYE. From start to end, the CDR3 is CASSLGAGVGYEQYF.

As for this clone: The CDR3 end falls 3 residues outside the read, so it is completed with the germline J gene. The V call is TRBV7-9, the J call TRBJ2-4; D is perhaps TRBD1 (5 bases). The CDR3 runs to 15 residues. The germline CDR1 and CDR2 sequences are SEHNR and FQNEAQ (reference sequence). CDR3 amino acids: CASSLVSQGRDGQYF. CDR3 DNA (partial): TGTGCCAGCAGCTTAGTCAGCCAGGGAAGGGATGGT.

Notes on this clone: The sequenced fragment ends 3 residues before the CDR3 boundary, so the rest is inferred from the germline J gene. The V call is TRBV7-9, the J call TRBJ1-5; no clear D gene. V gave up 1 base and J gave up 6 bases, with 13 bases separating them. Per the germline V gene, CDR1 is SEHNR and CDR2 is FQNEAQ (reference sequence). This CDR3 has 15 residues. The CDR3 DNA, read in part, is TGTGCCAGCAGCTTAGGGCCCGGGTCCGGTCAGCCC. Its translation is CASSLGPGSGQP. The whole CDR3 is CASSLGPGSGQPQHF.

Remarks on this clone: The observed sequence ends 3 residues before the CDR3 terminus, with the missing tail filled in from the germline J gene. The V and J genes are TRBV12-3 or TRBV12-4 and TRBJ2-2, with TRBD1 as a possible D gene (5 bases). This CDR3 has 14 residues. V lost 3 bases and J lost 2, with 7 bases in between. The CDR3 sequence: CASSLQGNTGELFF. Partial CDR3 DNA: TGTGCCAGCAGTTTGCAGGGTAACACCGGGGAG.

Remarks on this clone: The read ends 3 residues early relative to the CDR3; the germline J gene fills the gap. V gene TRBV18 combines with J gene TRBJ1-1; D may be TRBD1 (5 bases). CDR3 size: 13 residues. Germline loops: CDR1 KGHSH, CDR2 LQKENI. V shed 5 bases and J shed 1 base, with 8 bases lying between them. Here the CDR3 reads CASSSQGNTEAFF. The sequenced part of the CDR3 DNA is TGTGCCAGCTCATCTCAGGGGAACACTGAA.

About this clone itself: The DNA ends 3 residues before the CDR3 does, and the rest of the CDR3 is filled in from the germline J gene. V gene TRBV7-2 combines with J gene TRBJ2-7; 9 bases align to TRBD1. The CDR3 contains 14 residues. Losses at the gene ends were 1 base for V and 4 bases for J; bases not matched to a gene: 2. CDR1 and CDR2 from the germline V gene are SGHTA and FQGNSA. The DNA read from the CDR3 is TGTGCCAGCAGCTTAGGGGGACAGGGATACGAG. As protein: CASSLGGQGYE. The entire CDR3 reads CASSLGGQGYEQYF.

Comments on this clone: Read data end 3 residues before the CDR3 end; the end is taken from the germline J gene. The chain combines TRBV10-2 with TRBJ2-2; 8 positions match TRBD2. V lost 7 bases, J lost 0 bases, and 7 bases stayed unmatched. The CDR3 contains 16 residues. The germline CDR1 and CDR2 sequences are WSHSY and SAAADI. The CDR3 region is CASNPIAGSNTGELFF. Incomplete CDR3 DNA: TGCGCCAGCAATCCCATAGCGGGGTCGAACACCGGGGAG.

In the case of this clone: The CDR3 goes on 3 residues after the read ends, and that part is filled in from the germline J gene. This sequence joins TRBV7-8 and TRBJ1-1; the match to TRBD1 covers 7 bases. The V gene's germline CDR1 is SGHVS and CDR2 FQNEAQ. The CDR3 runs to 15 residues. The junction had 9 bases not matched to a gene; V was cut back by 5 bases and J by 3 bases. CDR3 DNA (partial): TGTGCCAGCAGCCCGAAAAGACAGGGCGACACTGAA. Translation gives CASSPKRQGDTE. The whole CDR3 is CASSPKRQGDTEAFF.

Note on this clone: The CDR3 end falls 3 residues outside the read, so it is completed with the germline J gene. This rearrangement joins TRBV6-1 to TRBJ2-5, with D maybe TRBD2 (7 bases). Trimming took off 0 bases at V and 7 bases at J, with 12 bases between the two ends. The CDR3 consists of 14 residues. The V gene's germline CDR1 is MNHNS and CDR2 SASEGT. The sequenced part of the CDR3 DNA is TGTGCCAGCAGTGAAGCGGGAGGGGGAGGGACC. Translation gives CASSEAGGGGT. The CDR3 in its entirety is CASSEAGGGGTQYF.

About this clone: The DNA ends 3 residues before the CDR3 does, and the rest of the CDR3 is filled in from the germline J gene. This chain uses TRBV15 with TRBJ2-3, with D unclear. Germline V gene data show CDR1 as LNHNV and CDR2 as YYDKDF (reference sequence). V was trimmed by 0 bases and J by 6 bases, leaving 10 bases between them. The CDR3 is 14 residues long. The CDR3 spells CATSREKGADTQYF. Partial CDR3 DNA: TGTGCCACCAGCAGAGAAAAGGGCGCGGATACG. The full variable domain, with the rest looked up from reference TRBV15 and TRBJ2-3, is DAMVIQNPRYQVTQFGKPVTLSCSQTLNHNVMYWYQQKSSQAPKLLFHYYDKDFNNEADTPDNFQSRRPNTSFCFLDIRSPGLGDTAMYLCATSREKGADTQYFGPGTRLTVL.

About this clone: Read coverage stops 3 residues before the CDR3 terminus; the germline J gene supplies the remainder. The rearrangement links TRBV19 to TRBJ1-6; D perhaps matches TRBD1 (5 bases). V was pared by 6 bases and J by 9 bases, with 18 bases between. Per germline, CDR1 LNHDA and CDR2 SQIVND (reference sequence). The CDR3 runs to 15 residues. The part of the CDR3 DNA that was read is TGTGCCAGTAGCCTAGCGGGGCCATTGATTTCACCC. Amino acids: CASSLAGPLISP. In full, the CDR3 reads CASSLAGPLISPLHF.

To note about this clone: From the germline J gene comes the end of the CDR3, since the read stops 3 residues before it. The J gene is TRBJ2-3, the V gene TRBV19, with TRBD2 matching over 8 bases. Trimming removed 2 bases from V and 6 bases from J; junction bases left unmatched: 10. Germline V gene lookup returns CDR1 LNHDA and CDR2 SQIVND (reference sequence). The CDR3 sequence is 16 residues long. The CDR3 is CASSIQWTSPSDTQYF. Partial CDR3 DNA: TGTGCCAGTAGTATACAGTGGACTAGCCCTAGTGATACG.

To note about this clone: The CDR3 end falls 3 residues outside the read, so it is completed with the germline J gene. This sequence joins TRBV7-3 and TRBJ2-3, with TRBD1 matching over 10 bases. Germline loops: CDR1 SGHTA, CDR2 FQGTGA. V was clipped by 4 bases and J by 5 bases; unmatched bases: 6. The CDR3 covers 15 residues. The CDR3 loop reads CASSSGQGGLDTQYF. Partial CDR3 DNA: TGTGCCAGCAGCTCCGGACAGGGGGGGTTAGATACG.

Of note for this clone: The sequenced fragment ends 3 residues before the CDR3 boundary, so the rest is inferred from the germline J gene. This rearrangement joins TRBV7-3 to TRBJ2-4, with D perhaps matching TRBD2 (6 bases). Trimming took off 5 bases at V and 6 bases at J, with 17 bases between the two ends. The CDR3 contains 15 residues. The germline V gene has CDR1 SGHTA and CDR2 FQGTGA. CDR3: CASSASPGVGNIQYF. The DNA read from the CDR3 is TGTGCCAGCAGCGCCTCCCCGGGGGTGGGAAACATT. The full variable domain, rest sourced from reference TRBV7-3 and TRBJ2-4, is GAGVSQTPSNKVTEKGKYVELRCDPISGHTALYWYRQSLGQGPEFLIYFQGTGAADDSGLPNDRFFAVRPEGSVSTLKIQRTERGDSAVYLCASSASPGVGNIQYFGAGTRLSVL.